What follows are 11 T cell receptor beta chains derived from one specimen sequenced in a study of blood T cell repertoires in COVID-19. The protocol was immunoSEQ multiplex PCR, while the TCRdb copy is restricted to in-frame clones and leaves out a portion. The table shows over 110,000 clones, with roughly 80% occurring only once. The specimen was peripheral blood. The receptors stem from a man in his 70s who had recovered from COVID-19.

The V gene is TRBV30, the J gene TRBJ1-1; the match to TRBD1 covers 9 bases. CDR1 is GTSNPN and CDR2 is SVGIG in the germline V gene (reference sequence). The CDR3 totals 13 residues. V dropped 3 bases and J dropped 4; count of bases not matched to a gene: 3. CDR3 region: CAWRGQGVTEAFF. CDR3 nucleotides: TGTGCCTGGAGGGGACAGGGAGTCACTGAAGCTTTCTTT.

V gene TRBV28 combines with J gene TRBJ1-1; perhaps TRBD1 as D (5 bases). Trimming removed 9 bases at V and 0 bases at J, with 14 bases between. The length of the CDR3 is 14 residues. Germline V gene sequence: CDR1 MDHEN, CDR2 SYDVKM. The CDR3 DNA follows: TGTGCCAGTGGGACTTTTGTAATGAACACTGAAGCTTTCTTT. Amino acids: CASGTFVMNTEAFF.

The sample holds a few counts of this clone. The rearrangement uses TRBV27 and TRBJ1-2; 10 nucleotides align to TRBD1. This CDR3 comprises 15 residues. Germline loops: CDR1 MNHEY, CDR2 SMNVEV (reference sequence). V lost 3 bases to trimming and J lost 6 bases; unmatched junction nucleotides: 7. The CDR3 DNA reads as TGTGCCAGCAGTTTCTATCCGACAGGGGGCAATGGCTACACCTTC. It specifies CASSFYPTGGNGYTF.

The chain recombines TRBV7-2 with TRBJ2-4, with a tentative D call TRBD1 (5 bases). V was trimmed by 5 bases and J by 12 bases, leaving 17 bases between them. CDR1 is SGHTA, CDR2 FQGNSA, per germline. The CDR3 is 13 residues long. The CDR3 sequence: CASSQDGQGTQYF. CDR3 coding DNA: TGTGCCAGCAGCCAGGATGGCCAGGGAACTCAGTACTTC.

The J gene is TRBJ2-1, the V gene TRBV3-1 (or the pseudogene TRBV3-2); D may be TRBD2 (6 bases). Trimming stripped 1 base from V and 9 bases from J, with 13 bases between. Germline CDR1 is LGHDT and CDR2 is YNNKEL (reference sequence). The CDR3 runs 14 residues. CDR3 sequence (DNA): TGTGCCAGCAGCCAAGGGGGACTTGGTATTGAGCAGTTCTTC. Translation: CASSQGGLGIEQFF.

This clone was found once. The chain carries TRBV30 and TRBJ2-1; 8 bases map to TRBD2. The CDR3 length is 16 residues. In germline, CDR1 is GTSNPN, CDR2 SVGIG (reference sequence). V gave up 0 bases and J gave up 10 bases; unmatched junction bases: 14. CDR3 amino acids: CAWSVRAGAFDGEQFF. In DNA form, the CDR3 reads TGTGCCTGGAGTGTACGAGCGGGAGCTTTCGACGGGGAGCAGTTCTTC. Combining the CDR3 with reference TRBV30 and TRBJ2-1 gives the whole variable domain SQTIHQWPATLVQPVGSPLSLECTVEGTSNPNLYWYRQAAGRGLQLLFYSVGIGQISSEVPQNLSASRPQDRQFILSSKKLLLSDSGFYLCAWSVRAGAFDGEQFFGPGTRLTVL.

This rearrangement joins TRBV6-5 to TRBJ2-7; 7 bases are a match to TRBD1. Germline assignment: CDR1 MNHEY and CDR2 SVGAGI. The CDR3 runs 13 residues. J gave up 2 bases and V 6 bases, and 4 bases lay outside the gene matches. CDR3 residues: CASSRDSPYEQYF. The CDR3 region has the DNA TGTGCCAGCAGCCGGGACAGCCCCTACGAGCAGTACTTC.

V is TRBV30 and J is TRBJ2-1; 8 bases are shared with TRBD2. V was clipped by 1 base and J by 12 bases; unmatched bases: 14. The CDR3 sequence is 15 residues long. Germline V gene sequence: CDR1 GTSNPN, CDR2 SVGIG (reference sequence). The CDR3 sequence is CAWSGRLAYGGGQFF. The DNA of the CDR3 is TGTGCCTGGAGTGGTAGACTAGCGTATGGAGGCGGGCAGTTCTTC.

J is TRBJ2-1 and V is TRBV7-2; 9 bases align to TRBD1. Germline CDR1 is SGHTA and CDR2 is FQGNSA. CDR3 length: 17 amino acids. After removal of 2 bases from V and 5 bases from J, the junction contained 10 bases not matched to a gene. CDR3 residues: CASSLTLGTGFNNEQFF. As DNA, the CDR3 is TGTGCCAGCAGCTTAACTCTCGGGACAGGGTTCAACAATGAGCAGTTCTTC.

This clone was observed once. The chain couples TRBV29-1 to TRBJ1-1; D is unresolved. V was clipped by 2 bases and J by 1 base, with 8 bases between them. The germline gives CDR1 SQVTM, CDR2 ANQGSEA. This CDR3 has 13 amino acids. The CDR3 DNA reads TGCAGCGTTGAACCCGACTGGAACACTGAAGCTTTCTTT. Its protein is CSVEPDWNTEAFF. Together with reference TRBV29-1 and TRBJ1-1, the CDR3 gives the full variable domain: SAVISQKPSRDICQRGTSLTIQCQVDSQVTMMFWYRQQPGQSLTLIATANQGSEATYESGFVIDKFPISRPNLTFSTLTVSNMSPEDSSIYLCSVEPDWNTEAFFGQGTRLTVV.

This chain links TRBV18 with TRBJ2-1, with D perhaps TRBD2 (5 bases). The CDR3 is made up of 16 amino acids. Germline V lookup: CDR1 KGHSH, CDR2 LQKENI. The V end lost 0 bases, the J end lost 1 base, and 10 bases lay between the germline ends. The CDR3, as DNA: TGTGCCAGCTCACCACCGAGGGTGGGATCCTACAATGAGCAGTTCTTC. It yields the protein CASSPPRVGSYNEQFF. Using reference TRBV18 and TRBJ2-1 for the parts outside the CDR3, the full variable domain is NAGVMQNPRHLVRRRGQEARLRCSPMKGHSHVYWYRQLPEEGLKFMVYLQKENIIDESGMPKERFSAEFPKEGPSILRIQQVVRGDSAAYFCASSPPRVGSYNEQFFGPGTRLTVL.